In this sample, the clone carrying this T cell receptor (beta chain) turned up a few times. The antigen is not known. One entry per CDR3 protein, called by TCRdb with MiXCR from the RT-PCR reads. The data show roughly 780,000 distinct CDR3 sequences, less than 20% seen once. This entry is derived from a study of response to subunit inactivated influenza vaccine. Notes on the study in general: Few additional T cells are recruited per seasonal influenza vaccination, authors suggested.

With V trimmed by 7 bases and J by 5 bases, 9 bases remained unmatched. CDR1 and CDR2 from the germline V gene are ENHRY and SYGVKD. This CDR3 contains 15 residues. This sequence joins TRBV10-3 and TRBJ2-1; 9 bases line up with TRBD2. The sequencing used PBMCs from blood, collected around 5 days after vaccination. This TCR came from a man in his fifties who received an inactivated influenza vaccine. The CDR3 region has the DNA TGTGCCATCACCAGCGGGGGGTTTCTAAACAATGAGCAGTTCTTC. It encodes CAITSGGFLNNEQFF.